This T cell receptor (beta chain) was identified in a study of response to subunit inactivated influenza vaccine. Study results and limitations: After each seasonal influenza vaccination, few new T cells are recruited, the authors suggested.

This clonotype was picked up a small number of times. Its antigen is unidentified. TCRdb processed the RT-PCR reads anew with MiXCR; each CDR3 protein has one entry. The sample consists of over 400,000 distinct CDR3 sequences, about 10% of them appearing once. The V gene end was trimmed by 4 bases and the J gene end by 7 bases; junction bases not matched to a gene: 7. The CDR3 loop spans 14 amino acids. Germline assignment: CDR1 SGHRS and CDR2 YFSETQ. This chain links TRBV5-1 with TRBJ1-4; 7 bases map to TRBD1. This clonotype was obtained from a man aged 50-59 years who received an inactivated influenza vaccine. Sample: PBMCs from blood, taken 40 to 50 days after vaccination. The CDR3 DNA reads TGCGCCAGCAGCCCGGGACAGAGGGGTGAAAAACTGTTTTTT. Translating it yields CASSPGQRGEKLFF.